These 12 T cell receptor beta chains share one sample of origin, sequenced in a study of shared clonotypes between healthy human individuals. Only in-frame clones appear in the TCRdb table, and some are missing; sequencing was by immunoSEQ multiplex PCR. Counted here are roughly 320,000 clones, around nine tenths occurring once; the ten biggest clones make up 15% to 20%. The specimen sequenced was memory CD8+ T cells sorted from blood. Noted subset: CD45RO+ cells pooled with CCR7-negative TemRA cells. These receptors were obtained from a man between 18 and 35 years old in good health.

The chain recombines TRBV10-2 with TRBJ2-3; D perhaps matches TRBD2 (5 bases). The CDR3 is made up of 14 amino acids. Trimming cost V 9 bases and J 0 bases, with 13 bases left between them. CDR1 and CDR2 (germline): WSHSY, SAAADI. The CDR3 sequence: CASGETGSTDTQYF. CDR3 DNA: TGCGCCAGTGGAGAAACGGGGAGCACAGATACGCAGTATTTT.

This clone has only a few counts. Other DNA sequences in this sample translate to the same CDR3. V is TRBV27 and J is TRBJ2-7, with D possibly being TRBD1 (6 bases). The CDR3 consists of 13 residues. V was cut by 3 bases and J by 2 bases, with 8 bases left in between. In germline, CDR1 is MNHEY, CDR2 SMNVEV (reference sequence). The DNA for the CDR3 is TGTGCCAGCAGTTTGCAGGGGACCTACGAGCAGTACTTC. It yields the protein CASSLQGTYEQYF.

The sample holds many counts of this clone. V and J are TRBV13 and TRBJ1-4; the D gene is possibly TRBD1 (5 bases). The V and J ends lost 1 base and 7 bases respectively, with 10 bases between them. The germline V gene has CDR1 PRHDT and CDR2 FYEKMQ (reference sequence). The CDR3 runs 14 residues. CDR3 in DNA: TGTGCCAGCAGCTTAGAAGGGACGGGTGAAAAACTGTTTTTT. This translates into CASSLEGTGEKLFF.

This sequence joins TRBV2 and TRBJ2-7, with 12 bases fitting TRBD2. The V and J ends lost 2 bases and 2 bases, in that order; junction bases with no gene match: 4. There are 16 residues in the CDR3. Germline V gene sequence: CDR1 SNHLY, CDR2 FYNNEI. Written as DNA, the CDR3 is TGTGCCAGCAGTGAATTACTAGCGGGGGGCCCCTACGAGCAGTACTTC. Encoded protein: CASSELLAGGPYEQYF. Complete variable domain (other parts from reference TRBV2 and TRBJ2-7): EPEVTQTPSHQVTQMGQEVILRCVPISNHLYFYWYRQILGQKVEFLVSFYNNEISEKSEIFDDQFSVERPDGSNFTLKIRSTKLEDSAMYFCASSELLAGGPYEQYFGPGTRLTVT.

The chain carries TRBV4-3 and TRBJ2-5, with D perhaps TRBD1 or TRBD2 (5 bases each). The ends were cut back, 1 base at V and 2 bases at J, with 17 bases in the middle. The CDR3 is 17 residues long. Germline-derived CDR1 and CDR2 are LGHNA and YSLEER. The CDR3 spells CASSQGWGGGFQETQYF. CDR3 DNA: TGCGCCAGCAGCCAAGGATGGGGCGGAGGATTTCAAGAGACCCAGTACTTC.

The chain has TRBV7-9 and TRBJ1-3; D remains ambiguous. The CDR3 runs to 14 residues. Germline CDR1 reads SEHNR; CDR2 reads FQNEAQ (reference sequence). The ends were cut back, 5 bases at V and 2 bases at J, with 10 bases in the middle. The CDR3 DNA is TGTGCCAGCAGCGCCACAGAGGCTGGAAACACCATATATTTT. Its protein product is CASSATEAGNTIYF.

CDR3 sequence: CASSLGRGRKINTDTQYF. The CDR3 DNA follows: TGTGCCAGCAGCTTGGGGAGGGGTCGTAAAATCAACACAGATACGCAGTATTTT. V is TRBV5-8 and J is TRBJ2-3; possibly TRBD2 for D (6 bases). The V gene's germline CDR1 is SGHTS and CDR2 YDEGEE. Trimming pared 0 bases from V and 2 bases from J, leaving 19 bases between. The CDR3 contains 18 residues.

This rearrangement joins TRBV4-1 to TRBJ2-2; the match to TRBD2 covers 11 bases. The CDR3 totals 18 residues. Trimming cost V 1 base and J 7 bases; bases outside gene matches: 11. Germline V gene sequence: CDR1 MGHRA, CDR2 YSYEKL. The CDR3 is CASSQGSLLAGEVGELFF. DNA for the CDR3: TGCGCCAGCAGCCAAGGGTCCCTACTAGCGGGAGAGGTCGGGGAGCTGTTTTTT.

This chain joins TRBV9 and TRBJ1-2, with D maybe TRBD1 (6 bases). The CDR3 is made up of 13 amino acids. From germline, CDR1 is SGDLS and CDR2 YYNGEE. The germline V and J ends were trimmed by 0 bases and 6 bases, with 9 bases remaining between them. CDR3 DNA sequence: TGTGCCAGCAGCGTAGGGACAGTCCATGGCTACACCTTC. Translation: CASSVGTVHGYTF. The full variable domain, its missing parts supplied by reference TRBV9 and TRBJ1-2, is DSGVTQTPKHLITATGQRVTLRCSPRSGDLSVYWYQQSLDQGLQFLIQYYNGEERAKGNILERFSAQQFPDLHSELNLSSLELGDSALYFCASSVGTVHGYTFGSGTRLTVV.

J is TRBJ2-2 and V is TRBV19, with 11 bases identical to TRBD1. Germline assignment: CDR1 LNHDA and CDR2 SQIVND (reference sequence). V lost 7 bases to trimming and J lost 3 bases; unmatched junction nucleotides: 4. This CDR3 is 15 amino acids long. This CDR3 is CASKRGQGDTGELFF. CDR3 sequence (DNA): TGTGCCAGTAAGAGGGGACAGGGGGACACCGGGGAGCTGTTTTTT.

Concerning this clone itself: The germline gene is not matched at one end of the junction; a read error may be the cause. Other nucleotide sequences from this sample produce the same CDR3. The chain carries TRBV7-7 and TRBJ2-3; a weak D match, TRBD1 (8 bases). The CDR3 runs 15 residues. CDR1 is SSHAT, CDR2 FNYEAQ, per germline (reference sequence). The CDR3 is CASSPGQGLTDTQYF. CDR3 bases: TGTGCTAGCAGCCCCGGACAGGGACTAACAGATACGCAGTATTTT.

In its sample, this clone was seen once. The chain combines TRBV2 with TRBJ1-5; D is uncertain. The germline V and J ends were trimmed by 7 bases and 0 bases, with 7 bases remaining between them. Germline-derived CDR1 and CDR2 are SNHLY and FYNNEI. CDR3 length: 13 amino acids. The CDR3 loop reads CASTQHSNQPQHF. In DNA, the CDR3 is TGTGCCAGCACCCAGCATAGCAATCAGCCCCAGCATTTT.